This TCR beta chain emerged from a study of cytomegalovirus exposure and HLA in healthy donors. The CDR3 is 14 amino acids. Germline V CDR1 and CDR2: SGHRS, YFSETQ. The junction had 3 bases not matched to a gene; V was cut back by 4 bases and J by 7 bases. Overall study findings and caveats: DRB1 showed the most TCR associations and HLA-C the fewest in a later analysis, as rates varied by HLA locus. Analyses of presence and absence presupposed an approximately uniform sequencing depth across donors. As a later analysis showed, a missense DCLRE1C variant was linked to trimming of TCR beta V- and J-genes. An observed cluster of highly shared sequence variants was recorded as a likely sequencing artifact.

As concerns this clone: Its specificity is not known.

Primers for the PCR totalled 60 Vbeta and 13 Jbeta. Assay: immunoSEQ multiplex PCR; the TCRdb copy retains only in-frame clones and omits some. The data contain about 110,000 clones, approximately 79% of them singletons. This receptor was identified in a middle-aged woman in good health and CMV-seropositive. The genes are TRBV5-1 and TRBJ1-6; TRBD1 matches at 9 bases. Sequenced material: PBMCs. The CDR3 DNA sequence: TGCGCCAGCAGCGGGGACAGGGAAAATTCACCCCTCCACTTT. It translates to CASSGDRENSPLHF. Using reference TRBV5-1 and TRBJ1-6 for the parts outside the CDR3, the full variable domain is KAGVTQTPRYLIKTRGQQVTLSCSPISGHRSVSWYQQTPGQGLQFLFEYFSETQRNKGNFPGRFSGRQFSNSRSEMNVSTLELGDSALYLCASSGDRENSPLHFGNGTRLTVT.